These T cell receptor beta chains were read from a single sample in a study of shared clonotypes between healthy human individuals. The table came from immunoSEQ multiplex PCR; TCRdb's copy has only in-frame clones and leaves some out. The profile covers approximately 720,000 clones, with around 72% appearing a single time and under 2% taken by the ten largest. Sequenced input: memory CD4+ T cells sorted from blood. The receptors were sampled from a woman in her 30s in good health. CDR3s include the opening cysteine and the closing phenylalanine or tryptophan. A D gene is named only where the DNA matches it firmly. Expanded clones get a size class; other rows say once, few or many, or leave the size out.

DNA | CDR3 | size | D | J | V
TGCGCCAGCAGCCTGACTACTAGCGGGACATACAATGAGCAGTTCTTC | CASSLTTSGTYNEQFF | few | TRBD2 | TRBJ2-1 | TRBV5-1
TGTGCCAGCAGTGCCCTATCCAGGGCCGTAGGGAATTATGGCTACACCTTC | CASSALSRAVGNYGYTF | NA | NA | TRBJ1-2 | TRBV6-1
TGTGCCAGCAGCTTAAACAGGGATAGCAATCAGCCCCAGCATTTT | CASSLNRDSNQPQHF | NA | NA | TRBJ1-5 | TRBV7-8
TGCGCCAGCAGTTCCGGGACAGGGGGCCTTGGCTACACCTTC | CASSSGTGGLGYTF | NA | TRBD1 | TRBJ1-2 | TRBV5-1
TGTGCCAGCAGCTTGGCCGGGTACACCTACGAGCAGTACTTC | CASSLAGYTYEQYF | NA | NA | TRBJ2-7 | TRBV5-6
TGCGCCAGCAGCTTAGATACTTTAGGGTACAATGAGCAGTTCTTC | CASSLDTLGYNEQFF | few | NA | TRBJ2-1 | TRBV5-1
TGTGCCAGCAGCTCTGGGTCAGGGTTCAACGAGCAGTACTTC | CASSSGSGFNEQYF | NA | NA | TRBJ2-7 | TRBV5-4
TGTGCCAGCAGTTTTCACCGTAATGAATCTGGGGCCAACGTCCTGACTTTC | CASSFHRNESGANVLTF | NA | NA | TRBJ2-6 | TRBV28
TGTGCCAGCAGCGCGACAGGGAGAAGTGGCTACACCTTC | CASSATGRSGYTF | NA | TRBD1 | TRBJ1-2 | TRBV11-1
TGTGCCAGCAGCCGTAGCGGGAGTCGGTACAATGAGCAGTTCTTC | CASSRSGSRYNEQFF | NA | TRBD2 | TRBJ2-1 | TRBV7-2
TGTGCCAGCAGCTCGGGACTAGCGGGGGACGAGCAGTACTTC | CASSSGLAGDEQYF | few | TRBD2 | TRBJ2-7 | TRBV7-9
TGTGCCAGCTCACCATCTACACTATTGGAGACCCAGTACTTC | CASSPSTLLETQYF | NA | NA | TRBJ2-5 | TRBV18
TGCGCCAGCAGCGACAGTACAAGACAGGGGGCGACCTACGAGCAGTACTTC | CASSDSTRQGATYEQYF | NA | TRBD1 | TRBJ2-7 | TRBV4-1
TGTGCCACCAGCAGTTTCCAGGGGAACACTGAAGCTTTCTTT | CATSSFQGNTEAFF | NA | NA | TRBJ1-1 | TRBV15
TGTGCCAGCAGTCCTCACAGGGTCTGGACTGAAGCTTTCTTT | CASSPHRVWTEAFF | few | NA | TRBJ1-1 | TRBV28
TGCGCCAGCAGCTTACTGGGCGCACTCTCTGGAAACACCATATATTTT | CASSLLGALSGNTIYF | once | NA | TRBJ1-3 | TRBV5-1
TGTGCCAGCTCCTCTGCGGGAACCCCTACGAAGCAGTACTTC | CASSSAGTPTKQYF | few | NA | TRBJ2-7 | TRBV27
TGTGCCAGCAAAGGACTAAATGGAAACACCATATATTTT | CASKGLNGNTIYF | few | NA | TRBJ1-3 | TRBV6-5
TGTGCCAGCAGTACACAGGGGTCAGGTCAGCCCCAGCATTTT | CASSTQGSGQPQHF | many | TRBD1 | TRBJ1-5 | TRBV2
TGTGCCAGCAGCTTAGGGGGGGGCCGCACAGATACGCAGTATTTT | CASSLGGGRTDTQYF | NA | NA | TRBJ2-3 | TRBV11-3
TGTGCCAGCAGCCTCGTGGGGACAGGGTGGTCGAACACTGAAGCTTTCTTT | CASSLVGTGWSNTEAFF | many | TRBD1 | TRBJ1-1 | TRBV28
TGTGCCAGCTCTCTCAACCAGGGGGCCTCTGAAGCTTTCTTT | CASSLNQGASEAFF | few | TRBD1 | TRBJ1-1 | TRBV18
TGTGCCAGCAGCTTTGTCGGCGGGATTCCTAGAAATGAGCAGTTCTTC | CASSFVGGIPRNEQFF | NA | NA | TRBJ2-1 | TRBV7-8
TGCAGCGTTTTCTGGGGGGGGTTTGCAACTAATGAAAAACTGTTTTTT | CSVFWGGFATNEKLFF | NA | NA | TRBJ1-4 | TRBV29-1
TGTGCCAGCAGCCCGAGGGATCGGGGGATAAAATACGAGCAGTACTTC | CASSPRDRGIKYEQYF | NA | NA | TRBJ2-7 | TRBV11-2
TGCGCCAGCAGTCCCAAGACTAGCGGCACCGGGGAGCTGTTTTTT | CASSPKTSGTGELFF | NA | TRBD2 | TRBJ2-2 | TRBV5-1
TGTGCCAGCAGTTCTGGACTAAATCAGCCCCAGCATTTT | CASSSGLNQPQHF | NA | NA | TRBJ1-5 | TRBV25-1
TGCGCCAGCAGCTTGGCGCAGGGGCGGAATGAAAAACTGTTTTTT | CASSLAQGRNEKLFF | NA | NA | TRBJ1-4 | TRBV5-1
TGTGCCAGCAGCCCCTACGACAGGGTTAGCTACACCTTC | CASSPYDRVSYTF | few | TRBD1 | TRBJ1-2 | TRBV7-2
TGTGCCAGCAGTTTACCCTCCAGACTAGCGGGAGGGCCAGAGACCCAGTACTTC | CASSLPSRLAGGPETQYF | NA | TRBD2 | TRBJ2-5 | TRBV28
TGTGCCAGCGGAACTAGCGGGAGGGAAGAGACCCAGTACTTC | CASGTSGREETQYF | NA | TRBD2 | TRBJ2-5 | TRBV6-6
TGCGCCAGCAGCCCGCTGTGGACAGGGCCCGACACCGGGGAGCTGTTTTTT | CASSPLWTGPDTGELFF | NA | TRBD1 | TRBJ2-2 | TRBV4-1
TGTGCCAGCAGTGACCCTCTCGCAGGCCAGCAGTACTTC | CASSDPLAGQQYF | NA | NA | TRBJ2-7 | TRBV6-1
TGTGCCAGCAGCTTAGTGGGGCAGAGCGAACTCAATCAGCCCCAGCATTTT | CASSLVGQSELNQPQHF | once | NA | TRBJ1-5 | TRBV7-4
TGCGCCAGCAGCTTTGGGGACGGCGACCAGCCCCAGCATTTT | CASSFGDGDQPQHF | NA | NA | TRBJ1-5 | TRBV5-1
TGTGCCTGGAGTACCAAAGAGACCCAGTACTTC | CAWSTKETQYF | NA | NA | TRBJ2-5 | TRBV30
TGTGCCAGCAGAAAACAGGGGGCACTTAACTATGGCTACACCTTC | CASRKQGALNYGYTF | NA | TRBD1 | TRBJ1-2 | TRBV6-1
TGTGCCAGCCGGTGGGACTATGGCTACACCTTC | CASRWDYGYTF | NA | NA | TRBJ1-2 | TRBV28
TGCGCCAGCAGCCAAGATTCGTTCCGGGGATCCGGCGGAGAGCAGTTCTTC | CASSQDSFRGSGGEQFF | NA | NA | TRBJ2-1 | TRBV4-1
TGTGCCAGCAGCTTTCAAAGGGACACTGAAGCTTTCTTT | CASSFQRDTEAFF | NA | NA | TRBJ1-1 | TRBV7-3
TGTGCCAGCAGCTTAGCGTCGATATACAATGAGCAGTTCTTC | CASSLASIYNEQFF | few | NA | TRBJ2-1 | TRBV7-2
TGTGCCAGCAGTATCTCCAGAGATACGCAGTATTTT | CASSISRDTQYF | few | NA | TRBJ2-3 | TRBV28
TGCGCCAGCAGCCCCTCGGGGGCGAACTACGAGCAGTACTTC | CASSPSGANYEQYF | few | NA | TRBJ2-7 | TRBV5-1
TGTGCCAGCAGAGACGAACAGCCCCAGCATTTT | CASRDEQPQHF | once | NA | TRBJ1-5 | TRBV28
TGTGCCAGCAGACAACGGGGACTAGCGGGAGCAGATACGCAGTATTTT | CASRQRGLAGADTQYF | NA | TRBD2 | TRBJ2-3 | TRBV6-6
TGTGCCAGCAAAGTGGGCAGCTCTAACTATGGCTACACCTTC | CASKVGSSNYGYTF | NA | NA | TRBJ1-2 | TRBV28
TGTGCCAGCAGCTTAGCGGGAGGGACCGGGGAGCTGTTTTTT | CASSLAGGTGELFF | NA | TRBD2 | TRBJ2-2 | TRBV7-2
TGTGCCAGCAGTTACGAGGGTACCTACGAGCAGTACTTC | CASSYEGTYEQYF | NA | NA | TRBJ2-7 | TRBV27
TGTGCCAGCAGTGTGCGGGAGACCCAGTACTTC | CASSVRETQYF | NA | NA | TRBJ2-5 | TRBV2
TGTGCCAGTAGTACCGGGACTAGCGGGACGTCAGATACGCAGTATTTT | CASSTGTSGTSDTQYF | NA | TRBD2 | TRBJ2-3 | TRBV19